The following is a T cell receptor (beta chain) sequence with its context. These data originate in a study of blood T cell repertoires in COVID-19. Study in general: T cells, B-cell-depleted T cells, or PBMCs provided the cDNA or gDNA that served as material.

The repertoire was sequenced with immunoSEQ multiplex PCR; TCRdb's copy has only in-frame clones and lacks some. This table has over 130,000 clones, roughly 85% appearing once. The germline V gene encodes CDR1 SGHDT and CDR2 YYEEEE. Trimming cost V 2 bases and J 5 bases; bases outside gene matches: 9. The CDR3 length is 15 residues. Sequencing was performed on peripheral blood. The origin of this receptor is a man aged 65 to 79 with acute or convalescent COVID-19. The genes are TRBV5-6 and TRBJ2-7; 8 positions match TRBD1. CDR3 nucleotides: TGTGCCAGCAGCTTTGTCGCGGACAGGGTTAACGAGCAGTACTTC. This codes for CASSFVADRVNEQYF.